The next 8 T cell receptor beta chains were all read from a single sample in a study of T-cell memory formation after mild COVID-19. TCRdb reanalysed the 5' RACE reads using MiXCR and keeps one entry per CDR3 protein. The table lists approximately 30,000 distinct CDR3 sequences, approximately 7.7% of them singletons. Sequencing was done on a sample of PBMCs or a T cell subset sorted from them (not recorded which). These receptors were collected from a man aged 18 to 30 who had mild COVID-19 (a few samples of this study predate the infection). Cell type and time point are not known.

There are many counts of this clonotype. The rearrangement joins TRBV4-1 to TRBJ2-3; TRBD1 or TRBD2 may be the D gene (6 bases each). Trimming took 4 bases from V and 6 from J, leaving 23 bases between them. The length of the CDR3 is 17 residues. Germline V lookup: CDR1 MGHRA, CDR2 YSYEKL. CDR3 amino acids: CASSPSPPGADRDTQYF. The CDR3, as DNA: TGCGCCAGCAGCCCCAGCCCCCCGGGGGCAGATAGGGATACGCAGTATTTT.

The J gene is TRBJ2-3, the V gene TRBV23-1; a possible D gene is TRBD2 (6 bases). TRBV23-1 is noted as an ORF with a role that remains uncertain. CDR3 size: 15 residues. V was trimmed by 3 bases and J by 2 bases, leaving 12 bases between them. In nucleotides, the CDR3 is TGCGCCAGCAGTCATCGCGGGGCGTACACAGATACGCAGTATTTT. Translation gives CASSHRGAYTDTQYF.

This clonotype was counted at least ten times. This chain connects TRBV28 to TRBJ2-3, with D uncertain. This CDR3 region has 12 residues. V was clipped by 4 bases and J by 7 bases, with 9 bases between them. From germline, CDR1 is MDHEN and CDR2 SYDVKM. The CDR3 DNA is TGTGCCAGCAGTTCAGCATTAAATACGCAGTATTTT. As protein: CASSSALNTQYF.

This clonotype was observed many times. The chain's CDR3 is CSARSSPGGALQNIQYF. For the CDR3, the DNA is TGCAGTGCTAGATCCTCACCTGGGGGCGCGTTACAAAACATTCAGTACTTC. The V and J genes are TRBV20-1 and TRBJ2-4; possible D gene TRBD1, 6 bases. This CDR3 has 17 residues. CDR1 is DFQATT and CDR2 is SNEGSKA in the germline V gene (reference sequence). V was shortened by 2 bases and J by 5 bases, with 22 bases between the two germline ends.

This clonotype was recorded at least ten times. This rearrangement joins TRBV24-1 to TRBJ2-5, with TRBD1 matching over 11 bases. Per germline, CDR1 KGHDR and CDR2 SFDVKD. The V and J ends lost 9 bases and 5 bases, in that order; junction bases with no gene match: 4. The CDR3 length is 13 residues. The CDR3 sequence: CATGTGGLETQYF. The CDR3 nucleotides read TGTGCCACCGGGACAGGGGGTTTGGAGACCCAGTACTTC.

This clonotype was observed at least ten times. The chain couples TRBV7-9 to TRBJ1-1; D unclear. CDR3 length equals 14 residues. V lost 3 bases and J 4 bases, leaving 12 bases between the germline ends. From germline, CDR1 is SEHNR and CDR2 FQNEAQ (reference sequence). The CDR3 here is CASSFESGSTEAFF. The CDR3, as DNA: TGTGCCAGCAGCTTTGAGTCGGGATCCACTGAAGCTTTCTTT. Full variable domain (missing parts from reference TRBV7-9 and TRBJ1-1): DTGVSQNPRHKITKRGQNVTFRCDPISEHNRLYWYRQTLGQGPEFLTYFQNEAQLEKSRLLSDRFSAERPKGSFSTLEIQRTEQGDSAMYLCASSFESGSTEAFFGQGTRLTVV.

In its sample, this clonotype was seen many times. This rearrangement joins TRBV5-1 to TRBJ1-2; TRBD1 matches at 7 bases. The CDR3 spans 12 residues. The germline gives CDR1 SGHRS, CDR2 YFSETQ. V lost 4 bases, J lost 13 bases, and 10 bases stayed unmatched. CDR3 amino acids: CASSTGTATGTF. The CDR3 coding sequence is TGCGCCAGCAGCACCGGGACAGCCACTGGCACCTTC.

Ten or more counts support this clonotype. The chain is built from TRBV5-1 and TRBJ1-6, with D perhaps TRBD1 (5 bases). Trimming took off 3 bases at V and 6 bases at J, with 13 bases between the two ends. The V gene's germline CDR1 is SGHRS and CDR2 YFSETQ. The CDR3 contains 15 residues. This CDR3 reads CASSSRRARNSPLHF. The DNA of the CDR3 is TGCGCCAGCAGCTCCCGCAGGGCCCGTAATTCACCCCTCCACTTT.